The 23 T cell receptor beta chains in this list originate from one sample, sequenced in a study of Graves' ophthalmopathy and Graves' hyperthyroidism. Amplifying from RNA transcripts, the study obtained TCR beta CDR3 regions. RT-PCR with HTBI primers came first, then second-round multiplex PCR. MiXCR was run by TCRdb on the multiplex PCR reads, yielding one entry per CDR3 protein. The repertoire holds 1 million to 1.3 million distinct CDR3 sequences, about 38% seen once, with around 10% in the top ten. Sequenced sample: peripheral blood or thyroid tissue (not recorded which). These receptors were taken from an adult man with Graves' hyperthyroidism.

There are a few counts of this clonotype. The chain has TRBV6-2 or TRBV6-3 and TRBJ2-7, with D possibly TRBD1 on 5 matching bases. CDR1 is MNHEY and CDR2 is SVGEGT in the germline V gene. Trimming cost V 6 bases and J 2 bases, with 14 bases left between them. This CDR3 comprises 14 residues. The CDR3 DNA sequence: TGTGCCAGCAGACAGATAAGGGGAACCTACGAGCAGTACTTC. Its protein is CASRQIRGTYEQYF.

This clonotype was seen repeatedly, ten times or more. This chain links TRBV7-2 with TRBJ1-5; 8 nucleotides line up with TRBD1. This CDR3 is 17 amino acids long. The V gene's germline CDR1 is SGHTA and CDR2 FQGNSA. V shed 2 bases, J shed 7 bases, and the junction held 13 bases outside the gene matches. The CDR3 bases are TGTGCCAGCAGCTTACAGGGGGCGGGTGTGAGGGGACAGCCCCAGCATTTT. This sequence encodes CASSLQGAGVRGQPQHF.

J is TRBJ1-5 and V is TRBV5-8; 8 bases align to TRBD1. The germline V gene encodes CDR1 SGHTS and CDR2 YDEGEE. The CDR3 runs 18 residues. The trim removed 0 bases at V and 11 bases at J, leaving 19 bases unmatched. CDR3 residues: CASSLAPGAGGVIVAQHF. The CDR3 nucleotides read TGTGCCAGCAGCTTGGCCCCTGGGGCAGGGGGCGTAATTGTCGCCCAGCATTTT.

This clonotype was seen many times. CDR3 in amino acids: CSVTRDSSYEQYF. CDR3 sequence (DNA): TGCAGCGTGACCCGGGACAGTTCCTACGAGCAGTACTTC. This sequence joins TRBV29-1 and TRBJ2-7; TRBD1 agrees at 7 bases. The CDR3 has 13 amino acids. V trimming: 6 bases; J trimming: 1 base; junction bases outside the gene matches: 6. CDR1 SQVTM and CDR2 ANQGSEA come from the germline V gene.

The V call is TRBV12-3 or TRBV12-4, the J call TRBJ2-2, with D unclear. This CDR3 has 16 amino acids. Between the trimmed V and J ends, which lost 2 bases and 6 bases, there was a span of 16 bases. CDR3: CASSLQSSGLPGELFF. CDR3 DNA: TGTGCCAGCAGTTTACAAAGTTCTGGGTTGCCCGGGGAGCTGTTTTTT.

V gene TRBV4-2 combines with J gene TRBJ1-4; D is uncertain. Per germline, CDR1 LGHNA and CDR2 YNFKEQ. V gave up 4 bases and J gave up 6 bases, with 9 bases separating them. CDR3 length: 13 residues. The CDR3 DNA reads TGTGCCAGCAGCCCCGGAGGGTATGAAAAACTGTTTTTT. Encoded protein: CASSPGGYEKLFF.

This clonotype has ten or more counts. This rearrangement joins TRBV28 to TRBJ1-2; D perhaps matches TRBD1 (5 bases). The germline CDR1 and CDR2 sequences are MDHEN and SYDVKM. The CDR3 extends over 16 amino acids. V was shortened by 4 bases and J by 8 bases, with 23 bases between the two germline ends. As DNA, the CDR3 is TGTGCCAGCAGTTCCGCAGGGAGCGGCACTATAGGCGGCTACACCTTC. Translating gives CASSSAGSGTIGGYTF.

The chain uses TRBV2 and TRBJ1-2; D is unclear. Trimming took off 8 bases at V and 4 bases at J, with 11 bases between the two ends. Germline-derived CDR1 and CDR2 are SNHLY and FYNNEI. There are 12 residues in the CDR3. CDR3 sequence reads: CASYSGRYGYTF. CDR3 sequence (DNA): TGTGCCAGCTACTCAGGCCGCTATGGCTACACCTTC.

The V call is TRBV13, the J call TRBJ1-1; a weak D match, TRBD1 (5 bases). V shed 8 bases and J shed 2 bases, with 15 bases lying between them. Germline assignment: CDR1 PRHDT and CDR2 FYEKMQ (reference sequence). This CDR3 comprises 14 residues. For the CDR3, the DNA is TGTGCCAGCCACGGACCCGGGGCCAACACTGAAGCTTTCTTT. Translation gives CASHGPGANTEAFF.

The chain links TRBV7-6 to TRBJ2-7; the D is unclear. Trimming left V 5 bases short and J 2 bases short, with 13 bases between. Per the germline V gene, CDR1 is SGHVS and CDR2 is FNYEAQ. The CDR3 covers 14 residues. CDR3 loop: CASSVRQDAYEQYF. The CDR3 nucleotides read TGTGCCAGCAGCGTCAGGCAGGACGCCTACGAGCAGTACTTC. The full variable domain, in which reference TRBV7-6 and TRBJ2-7 provide the parts outside the CDR3, is GAGVSQSPRYKVTKRGQDVALRCDPISGHVSLYWYRQALGQGPEFLTYFNYEAQQDKSGLPNDRFSAERPEGSISTLTIQRTEQRDSAMYRCASSVRQDAYEQYFGPGTRLTVT.

There are a few counts of this clonotype. The rearrangement uses TRBV13 and TRBJ2-7; no clear D. CDR1 PRHDT and CDR2 FYEKMQ come from the germline V gene (reference sequence). V was cut by 5 bases and J by 4 bases, with 15 bases left in between. The CDR3 sequence is 14 residues long. CDR3 DNA sequence: TGTGCCAGCAGCCACGGACCTGGCGAATACGAGCAGTACTTC. This translates into CASSHGPGEYEQYF.

The J gene is TRBJ2-7, the V gene TRBV20-1; D unclear. Trimming took 4 bases from V and 0 from J, leaving 19 bases between them. The CDR3 is 16 residues long. Germline values: CDR1 DFQATT, CDR2 SNEGSKA (reference sequence). CDR3: CSAISYTRTDSYEQYF. In nucleotides, the CDR3 is TGCAGTGCTATATCCTATACACGCACTGACTCCTACGAGCAGTACTTC.

The chain links TRBV29-1 to TRBJ2-6; D is perhaps TRBD2 (6 bases). The germline V gene encodes CDR1 SQVTM and CDR2 ANQGSEA. V lost 8 bases to trimming and J lost 2 bases, with 13 bases between them. The CDR3 runs to 14 residues. The CDR3 region is CSIAGITGANVLTF. The CDR3 DNA is TGCAGCATCGCGGGAATCACTGGGGCCAACGTCCTGACTTTC.

V gene TRBV7-3 combines with J gene TRBJ2-2; 9 positions match TRBD1. Per germline, CDR1 SGHTA and CDR2 FQGTGA. V was pared by 5 bases and J by 7 bases, with 14 bases of the junction left unmatched. This CDR3 contains 17 residues. The DNA of the CDR3 is TGTGCCAGCAGCCTACACAGTCCCGGGACAGGGTACGGGGAGCTGTTTTTT. It translates to CASSLHSPGTGYGELFF.

With respect to this clonotype: Possible read error: a much larger clone is one base away. Here the CDR3 DNA reads TGCGCCAGCAGCCGTGGACAGGGTCGGGGTGAGCAGTACTTC. It is translated as CASSRGQGRGEQYF. This rearrangement joins TRBV4-3 to TRBJ2-5; TRBD1 matches 8 bases. This CDR3 comprises 14 residues. Germline loops: CDR1 LGHNA, CDR2 YSLEER. J was trimmed by 11 bases and V by 4 bases; bases with no gene match: 12.

The genes are TRBV29-1 and TRBJ1-3; tentatively, D is TRBD1 (5 bases). Germline V gene sequence: CDR1 SQVTM, CDR2 ANQGSEA. CDR3 length: 12 residues. V was trimmed by 6 bases and J by 1 base, leaving 7 bases between them. The DNA of the CDR3 is TGCAGCGTAGACAGTTCTGGAAACACCATATATTTT. This translates into CSVDSSGNTIYF.

In regard to this clonotype: Since a much larger clone is just one base distant, this may be a read error. This chain joins TRBV11-2 and TRBJ1-5; weak D call: TRBD1 (6 bases). The CDR3 has 12 residues. In germline, CDR1 is SGHAT, CDR2 FQNNGV. The DNA of the CDR3 is TGTGCCAGCAGCCCTCCACGGGGGGCCATGGATTTT. Protein sequence: CASSPPRGAMDF. The complete variable domain, with remaining parts taken from reference TRBV11-2 and TRBJ1-5, reads EAGVAQSPRYKIIEKRQSVAFWCNPISGHATLYWYQQILGQGPKLLIQFQNNGVVDDSQLPKDRFSAERLKGVDSTLKIQPAKLEDSAVYLCASSPPRGAMDFGDGTRLSIL.

The chain has TRBV5-6 and TRBJ2-7; the D is unclear. Between the trimmed V and J ends, which lost 8 bases and 6 bases, there was a span of 15 bases. The CDR3 runs 12 residues. Germline lookup yields CDR1 SGHDT and CDR2 YYEEEE. CDR3 bases: TGTGCCAGTCAGCTTGTCTGGGGCGAGCAGTACTTC. Amino acids: CASQLVWGEQYF.

Many counts were recorded for this clonotype. The DNA of the CDR3 is TGCAGTGCTCCTCTATCGCGGGAGCAGTACTTC. This codes for CSAPLSREQYF. The chain links TRBV20-1 to TRBJ2-7; no reliable D call. The CDR3 runs 11 residues. From germline, CDR1 is DFQATT and CDR2 SNEGSKA (reference sequence). Trimming took 5 bases from V and 7 from J, leaving 12 bases between them.

V usage is TRBV4-2 and J usage is TRBJ2-7, with 7 bases matching TRBD1. The length of the CDR3 is 15 residues. CDR1 is LGHNA and CDR2 is YNFKEQ in the germline V gene. J gave up 5 bases and V 4 bases, and 11 bases lay outside the gene matches. CDR3 protein: CASSPTPRQGNEQYF. The CDR3 DNA reads as TGTGCCAGCAGCCCGACCCCCAGACAGGGTAACGAGCAGTACTTC.

J is TRBJ2-6 and V is TRBV15; D possibly corresponds to TRBD1 (5 bases). Trimming cost V 7 bases and J 0 bases, with 16 bases left between them. Germline V gene data show CDR1 as LNHNV and CDR2 as YYDKDF (reference sequence). CDR3 length: 17 residues. The CDR3 loop reads CATTRNDSTSGANVLTF. CDR3 DNA: TGTGCCACCACCAGGAACGACAGTACCTCTGGGGCCAACGTCCTGACTTTC.

This clonotype appeared a single time. The chain employs TRBV25-1 and TRBJ2-5, with TRBD1 as a possible D gene (6 bases). Germline loops: CDR1 MGHDK, CDR2 SYGVNS. This CDR3 comprises 15 residues. Trimming took 6 bases from V and 5 from J, leaving 19 bases between them. CDR3 coding DNA: TGTGCCAGCAGCTTAGAGACAGGAATGACGGAGACCCAGTACTTC. Protein product: CASSLETGMTETQYF.

The sample holds many counts of this clonotype. The J gene is TRBJ1-5, the V gene TRBV20-1; TRBD1 might be the D (5 bases). Trimming stripped 0 bases from V and 5 bases from J, with 20 bases between. Germline V gene data show CDR1 as DFQATT and CDR2 as SNEGSKA (reference sequence). The CDR3 is made up of 17 amino acids. The CDR3 nucleotides are TGCAGTGCTAGAGATCCCCAGGGCCTGAGTTGGCATCAGCCCCAGCATTTT. Its translation is CSARDPQGLSWHQPQHF.